The 13 T cell receptor beta chains in this list originate from one sample, sequenced in a study of blood T cell repertoires in COVID-19. The table came from immunoSEQ multiplex PCR; TCRdb's copy has only in-frame clones and leaves some out. This table holds 180,000 or so clones, roughly 86% found once. The sequenced sample consisted of PBMCs or T cells enriched from blood (not recorded which). These receptors originate from a woman younger than 45 who had recovered from COVID-19.

This rearrangement joins TRBV7-9 to TRBJ2-7; 10 bases match TRBD2. CDR3 size: 14 residues. CDR1 is SEHNR and CDR2 is FQNEAQ in the germline V gene (reference sequence). Trimming at V came to 5 bases and at J to 6 bases, leaving 7 bases not matched to a gene. Here the CDR3 reads CASSPLAGVFEQYF. In DNA, the CDR3 is TGTGCCAGCAGCCCCCTAGCGGGAGTTTTCGAGCAGTACTTC.

The chain has TRBV2 and TRBJ2-7; 11 bases line up with TRBD1. This CDR3 has 14 residues. V dropped 6 bases and J dropped 5; count of bases not matched to a gene: 6. Germline loops: CDR1 SNHLY, CDR2 FYNNEI. The CDR3: CASRPPGQGDEQYF. CDR3 coding DNA: TGTGCCAGCAGACCCCCGGGACAGGGGGACGAGCAGTACTTC.

The chain carries TRBV11-2 and TRBJ1-1, with D uncertain. The CDR3 is made up of 13 amino acids. In germline, CDR1 is SGHAT, CDR2 FQNNGV. Trimming took off 3 bases at V and 0 bases at J, with 5 bases between the two ends. CDR3 in amino acids: CASSFNLNTEAFF. The CDR3 DNA follows: TGTGCCAGCAGCTTCAACTTGAACACTGAAGCTTTCTTT.

The chain joins TRBV5-1 to TRBJ2-7, with TRBD1 matching over 7 bases. CDR3 length: 14 residues. Germline V gives CDR1 SGHRS, CDR2 YFSETQ. After removal of 2 bases from V and 5 bases from J, the junction contained 7 bases not matched to a gene. The CDR3 is CASSFYTGADEQYF. The CDR3 DNA follows: TGCGCCAGCAGCTTTTATACAGGGGCGGACGAGCAGTACTTC.

The chain joins TRBV11-2 to TRBJ2-3; 7 bases agree with TRBD2. The CDR3 is 15 residues long. V lost 5 bases and J lost 2; bases outside the gene matches: 7. Germline CDR1 and CDR2: SGHAT and FQNNGV. CDR3 DNA sequence: TGTGCCAGCAGCGTAACTAGCGCTAACACAGATACGCAGTATTTT. Translating it yields CASSVTSANTDTQYF.

The chain uses TRBV28 and TRBJ2-7; 13 bases fit TRBD2. Losses at the gene ends were 6 bases for V and 3 bases for J; bases not matched to a gene: 5. In germline, CDR1 is MDHEN, CDR2 SYDVKM. The CDR3 is 15 residues long. The CDR3 protein is CASRKGTSGNYEQYF. The DNA of the CDR3 is TGTGCCAGCAGGAAAGGGACTAGCGGGAACTACGAGCAGTACTTC.

The chain joins TRBV7-6 to TRBJ1-6, with 9 bases that match TRBD1. The CDR3 is 15 amino acids. Germline-derived CDR1 and CDR2 are SGHVS and FNYEAQ. Unmatched junction bases numbered 4, after V lost 5 bases and J lost 5 bases. CDR3 protein: CASSVGQGDNSPLHF. CDR3 in DNA: TGTGCCAGCAGCGTGGGACAGGGCGATAATTCACCCCTCCACTTT.

This clone came up a few times. The V gene is TRBV5-5, the J gene TRBJ2-5, with no clear D. This CDR3 comprises 13 residues. CDR1 is SGHKS and CDR2 is YYEKEE in the germline V gene (reference sequence). V lost 3 bases, J lost 2 bases, and 8 bases lay in between. CDR3 DNA sequence: TGTGCCAGCAGCTACCGGTCACAAGAGACCCAGTACTTC. Amino acids: CASSYRSQETQYF.

J is TRBJ2-5 and V is TRBV10-1; 14 nucleotides agree with TRBD2. V gave up 7 bases and J gave up 4 bases; unmatched junction bases: 14. There are 18 residues in the CDR3. The germline V gene encodes CDR1 WNHNN and CDR2 SYGVQD (reference sequence). CDR3 sequence: CASNAPGLAGDLSETQYF. The DNA of the CDR3 is TGCGCCAGCAATGCACCGGGACTAGCGGGAGATTTGTCAGAGACCCAGTACTTC.

The chain carries TRBV6-1 and TRBJ2-7; 9 positions agree with TRBD1. CDR3 size: 15 residues. V trimming: 1 base; J trimming: 1 base; junction bases outside the gene matches: 2. Per germline, CDR1 MNHNS and CDR2 SASEGT. Written as DNA, the CDR3 is TGTGCCAGCAGTGAAGGCGGGACAGGGTCCTACGAGCAGTACTTC. Translation gives CASSEGGTGSYEQYF.

V and J are TRBV2 and TRBJ2-2; no firm D call. CDR1 is SNHLY, CDR2 FYNNEI, per germline. Deletions cut 5 bases from V and 2 bases from J, with 12 bases between. CDR3 length: 15 residues. The CDR3 DNA reads as TGTGCCAGCAGTCAGGTACCACCTAACACCGGGGAGCTGTTTTTT. Protein product: CASSQVPPNTGELFF.

As to this clone: Compared with germline, one end of the junction differs, possibly owing to a read error. V is TRBV29-1 and J is TRBJ1-3; 7 bases map to TRBD1. Germline values: CDR1 SQVTM, CDR2 ANQGSEA. This CDR3 spans 13 amino acids. CDR3 sequence reads: CSVLTGTGNTIYF. As DNA, the CDR3 is TGCAGCGTTCTGACAGGGACTGGGAACACCATATATTTT. The full variable domain, in which reference TRBV29-1 and TRBJ1-3 provide the parts outside the CDR3, is SAVISQKPSRDICQRGTSLTIQCQVDSQVTMMFWYRQQPGQSLTLIATANQGSEATYESGFVIDKFPISRPNLTFSTLTVSNMSPEDSSIYLCSVLTGTGNTIYFGEGSWLTVV.

This chain connects TRBV29-1 to TRBJ1-2; possible D gene TRBD1, 6 bases. V lost 7 bases and J lost 6, with 12 bases in between. The CDR3 runs to 11 residues. The germline V gene has CDR1 SQVTM and CDR2 ANQGSEA. This CDR3 reads CSDLDSDGYTF. In nucleotides, the CDR3 is TGCAGCGACCTGGACAGTGATGGCTACACCTTC.